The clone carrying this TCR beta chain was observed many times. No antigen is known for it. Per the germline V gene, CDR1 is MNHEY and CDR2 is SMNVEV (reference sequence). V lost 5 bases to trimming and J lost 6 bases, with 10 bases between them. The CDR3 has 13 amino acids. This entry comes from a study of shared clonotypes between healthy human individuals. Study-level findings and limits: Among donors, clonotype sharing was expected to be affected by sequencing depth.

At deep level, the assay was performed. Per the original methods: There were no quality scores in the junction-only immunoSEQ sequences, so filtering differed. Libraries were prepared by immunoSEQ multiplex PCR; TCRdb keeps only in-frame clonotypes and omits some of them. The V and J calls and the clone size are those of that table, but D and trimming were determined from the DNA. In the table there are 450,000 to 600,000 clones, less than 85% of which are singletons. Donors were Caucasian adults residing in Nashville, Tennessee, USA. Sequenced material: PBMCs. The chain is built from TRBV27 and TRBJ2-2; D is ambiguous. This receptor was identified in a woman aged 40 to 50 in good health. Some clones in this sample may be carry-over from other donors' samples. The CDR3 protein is CASSPSTPGELFF. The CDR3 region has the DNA TGTGCCAGCAGTCCTTCAACACCCGGGGAGCTGTTTTTT.